These 14 T cell receptor beta chains came from one sample sequenced in a study of cytomegalovirus exposure and HLA in healthy donors. PCR primers comprised 60 Vbeta and 13 Jbeta primers. The method was immunoSEQ multiplex PCR; TCRdb's version includes in-frame clones alone and lacks a portion of them. Of some 130,000 clones listed, about 74% are singletons. Specimen: PBMCs. The receptors were sampled from a man aged 35-49 years in good health and CMV-seronegative.

Remarks on this clone: This sample also contains other DNA sequences that code for the same CDR3. This sequence joins TRBV6-6 and TRBJ1-1, with D possibly being TRBD1 (5 bases). The V end was cut by 6 bases, the J end by 1 base, with 15 bases between. This CDR3 has 15 amino acids. The germline CDR1 and CDR2 sequences are MNHNY and SVGAGI (reference sequence). CDR3 amino acids: CASRPKGTGNTEAFF. DNA for the CDR3: TGTGCCAGCAGACCGAAGGGAACAGGGAACACTGAAGCTTTCTTT.

The chain uses TRBV28 and TRBJ2-7; tentatively, D is TRBD1 (5 bases). Germline CDR1 and CDR2: MDHEN and SYDVKM. CDR3 length equals 12 residues. Trimming took off 8 bases at V and 6 bases at J, with 14 bases between the two ends. CDR3 DNA: TGTGCCAGCGCTCGCAGGGTCGGCGAGCAGTACTTC. It codes for CASARRVGEQYF.

This chain connects TRBV20-1 to TRBJ2-7, with D perhaps TRBD1 (6 bases). CDR1 and CDR2 from the germline V gene are DFQATT and SNEGSKA (reference sequence). The CDR3 runs 11 residues. V shed 6 bases and J shed 4 bases, with 10 bases lying between them. CDR3 sequence (DNA): TGCAGTGCAACAGGGAGATACGAGCAGTACTTC. Translated: CSATGRYEQYF.

The gene calls are TRBV6-5 and TRBJ2-7; D perhaps matches TRBD1 (6 bases). Germline CDR1 MNHEY, CDR2 SVGAGI. CDR3 length: 14 amino acids. V was trimmed by 4 bases and J by 7 bases, leaving 17 bases between them. The CDR3 sequence is CASSLDSLPREQYF. The CDR3 region has the DNA TGTGCCAGCAGTTTGGACAGTCTGCCAAGAGAGCAGTACTTC.

This clone was observed a few times. The chain has TRBV13 and TRBJ2-7; TRBD1 is a possible D gene (6 bases). Trimming stripped 3 bases from V and 6 bases from J, with 15 bases between. CDR1 is PRHDT and CDR2 is FYEKMQ in the germline V gene (reference sequence). The CDR3 has 14 residues. Written as DNA, the CDR3 is TGTGCCAGCAGCTTTGGACGGATGGGGGCCGAGCAGTACTTC. The encoded protein is CASSFGRMGAEQYF.

Concerning this clone itself: Other DNA sequences in the sample encode the same CDR3. The chain is built from TRBV4-3 and TRBJ2-1; 7 bases fit TRBD2. The CDR3 is 15 residues long. CDR1 and CDR2 from the germline V gene are LGHNA and YSLEER. V shed 2 bases and J 1 base; nucleotides not matched to a gene: 2. As DNA, the CDR3 is TGCGCCAGCAGCCAATCGCGGGGGTCCTACAATGAGCAGTTCTTC. Its protein is CASSQSRGSYNEQFF.

This chain joins TRBV7-9 and TRBJ2-3, with D maybe TRBD1 (5 bases). CDR1 is SEHNR and CDR2 is FQNEAQ in the germline V gene (reference sequence). The germline V and J ends were trimmed by 3 bases and 2 bases, with 18 bases remaining between them. The CDR3 runs to 17 residues. Written as DNA, the CDR3 is TGTGCCAGCAGCTTGGGGCCTAGAGACGGAATCACAGATACGCAGTATTTT. It specifies CASSLGPRDGITDTQYF.

The chain combines TRBV7-3 with TRBJ2-7, with D maybe TRBD1 (6 bases). V was pared by 5 bases and J by 2 bases, with 10 bases between. Germline-derived CDR1 and CDR2 are SGHTA and FQGTGA. CDR3 length: 13 amino acids. The CDR3 sequence: CASSPTGTYEQYF. The CDR3 region has the DNA TGTGCCAGCAGCCCGACAGGAACCTACGAGCAGTACTTC.

This chain uses TRBV9 with TRBJ2-1, with 10 bases lining up with TRBD2. V dropped 7 bases and J dropped 8; count of bases not matched to a gene: 9. Germline CDR1 SGDLS, CDR2 YYNGEE. The CDR3 is made up of 14 amino acids. This CDR3 is CASAASGSVYEQFF. CDR3 coding DNA: TGTGCCAGCGCGGCTAGCGGGAGTGTCTATGAGCAGTTCTTC.

This clone was detected a few times. The CDR3 is CASSPPSDRGDQPQHF. The CDR3 region has the DNA TGTGCCAGCTCACCACCTTCCGACAGGGGAGATCAGCCCCAGCATTTT. This sequence joins TRBV18 and TRBJ1-5, with 8 bases that match TRBD1. Germline V gene data show CDR1 as KGHSH and CDR2 as LQKENI. The CDR3 consists of 16 residues. Trimming cost V 0 bases and J 5 bases; bases outside gene matches: 6.

The chain uses TRBV5-1 and TRBJ1-1; tentatively, D is TRBD1 (6 bases). V was cut by 4 bases and J by 2 bases, with 12 bases left in between. The CDR3 is made up of 14 amino acids. CDR1 and CDR2 (germline): SGHRS, YFSETQ. Here the CDR3 reads CASSPDRINTEAFF. CDR3 in DNA: TGCGCCAGCAGCCCCGACAGGATTAACACTGAAGCTTTCTTT.

The chain uses TRBV15 and TRBJ2-7; TRBD1 agrees at 10 bases. V lost 5 bases, J lost 2 bases, and 6 bases stayed unmatched. The CDR3 is 15 amino acids. Germline lookup yields CDR1 LNHNV and CDR2 YYDKDF (reference sequence). The CDR3 region has the DNA TGTGCCACCAGCGAAGGGACAGGGGTTGCCTACGAGCAGTACTTC. Translation: CATSEGTGVAYEQYF.

This clone came up once. V gene TRBV5-1 combines with J gene TRBJ2-5, with 11 bases that match TRBD1. The germline gives CDR1 SGHRS, CDR2 YFSETQ. Unmatched junction bases numbered 15, after V lost 4 bases and J lost 7 bases. The CDR3 contains 17 residues. CDR3 DNA: TGCGCCAGCAGCGAACCCCCGGGACAGGGGGGCCGCCGGACCCAGTACTTC. Amino acids: CASSEPPGQGGRRTQYF.

The V and J genes are TRBV27 and TRBJ1-5; D unclear. Germline CDR1 and CDR2: MNHEY and SMNVEV (reference sequence). V was cut by 4 bases and J by 4 bases, with 11 bases left in between. The CDR3 loop spans 14 amino acids. The CDR3 coding sequence is TGTGCCAGCAGTTCTGAGGGTGGGAATCAGCCCCAGCATTTT. Translated: CASSSEGGNQPQHF.